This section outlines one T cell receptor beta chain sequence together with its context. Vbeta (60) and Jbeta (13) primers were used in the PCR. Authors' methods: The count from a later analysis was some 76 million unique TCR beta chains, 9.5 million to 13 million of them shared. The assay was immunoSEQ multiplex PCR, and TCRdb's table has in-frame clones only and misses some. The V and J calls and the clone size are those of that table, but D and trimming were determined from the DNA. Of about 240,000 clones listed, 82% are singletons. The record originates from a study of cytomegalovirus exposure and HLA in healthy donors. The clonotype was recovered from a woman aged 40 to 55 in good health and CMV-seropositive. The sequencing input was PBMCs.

The CDR3 coding sequence is TGTGCCAGCAGCCCTCGACAGGGGGGAGCAGATACGCAGTATTTT. Protein sequence: CASSPRQGGADTQYF. This chain uses TRBV2 with TRBJ2-3; 9 bases fit TRBD1. CDR1 is SNHLY, CDR2 FYNNEI, per germline. V trimming: 6 bases; J trimming: 4 bases; junction bases outside the gene matches: 8. This CDR3 contains 15 residues.